The clone carrying this T cell receptor beta chain was counted a few times. Its antigen remains unidentified. TCRdb re-analysed the reads in MiXCR, keeping a single row per CDR3 protein. The sample consists of approximately 1,000,000 distinct CDR3 sequences, approximately 30% of them appearing once. The sample comes from a study of T cell repertoires in cytomegalovirus infection. For the study at large: Selection of CMV epitopes for the study included recently identified HLA-C-restricted and well-studied HLA-B-restricted ones.

Looked up from germline, CDR1 is MNHEY and CDR2 is SMNVEV (reference sequence). Trimming removed 3 bases from V and 0 bases from J, with 10 bases in between. This CDR3 comprises 15 residues. This clonotype originated in a human donor in good health (CMV status not recorded). Some clones in this sample may be carry-over from other donors' samples. This specimen consisted of cultured CD8+ T cells from PBMCs, obtained from culture after CMV antigen stimulation. This chain connects TRBV27 to TRBJ2-3; D is possibly TRBD1 (6 bases). The CDR3 DNA reads as TGTGCCAGCAGTTTGGGACACCGCAGCACAGATACGCAGTATTTT. It codes for CASSLGHRSTDTQYF.